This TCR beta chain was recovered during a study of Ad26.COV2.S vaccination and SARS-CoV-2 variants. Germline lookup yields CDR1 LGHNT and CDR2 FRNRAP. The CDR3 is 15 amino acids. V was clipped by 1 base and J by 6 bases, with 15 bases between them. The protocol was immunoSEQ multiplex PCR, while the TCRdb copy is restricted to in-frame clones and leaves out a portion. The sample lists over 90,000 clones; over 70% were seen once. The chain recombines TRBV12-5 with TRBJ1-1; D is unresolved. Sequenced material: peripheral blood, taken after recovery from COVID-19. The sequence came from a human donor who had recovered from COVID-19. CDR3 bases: TGTGCTAGTGGTTTGGATTTCGGGCCCTCGGCTGAAGCTTTCTTT. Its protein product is CASGLDFGPSAEAFF.